The clone carrying this TCR beta chain occurred many times. Its antigen is as yet unknown. The data stem from a study of T-cell reconstitution after alpha-beta-depleted transplantation in children. Unique molecular identifiers tagged the TCRbeta library. TCRdb itself ran the PCR reads through MiXCR, one entry per CDR3 protein. The profile shows around 300,000 distinct CDR3 sequences, about 7.3% of them singletons. Study results and caveats: Surviving recipient T cells and thymic progenitors underlay high day-60 TCRbeta diversity in some patients. At one year after transplant, newly produced T cells mostly accounted for T-cell counts and diversity. There were reportedly several hundred expanded graft clones from which alpha-beta T cells came about two months after transplant.

Germline V gives CDR1 MDHEN, CDR2 SYDVKM. V gave up 6 bases and J gave up 1 base, with 16 bases separating them. This CDR3 is built from 15 residues. The sequencing used peripheral blood, collected 360 days after TCRalphabeta/CD19-depleted stem cell transplant. This sequence originates from a female patient between 2 and 15 years old who had a stem cell transplant for Fanconi anemia, so the T cells may come from the graft donor. The chain couples TRBV28 to TRBJ2-7; no definite D call. CDR3 amino acids: CASSQTRTQSYEQYF. As DNA, the CDR3 is TGTGCCAGCAGCCAAACCCGTACCCAATCCTACGAGCAGTACTTC.